What follows are 4 T cell receptor beta chains derived from one specimen sequenced in a study of shared clonotypes between healthy human individuals. The repertoire was sequenced with immunoSEQ multiplex PCR; TCRdb's copy has only in-frame clones and lacks some. The table records roughly 2 million clones, 95% of them present only once. The sequencing sample was made of naive CD4+ T cells sorted from blood. Described subset: CD45RA+ positively selected. Every receptor here comes from a man between 18 and 29 years old in good health.

A remark on this clone: Different DNA sequences within this sample yield the same CDR3. The chain employs TRBV18 and TRBJ1-2, with a weak D call TRBD1 (5 bases). This CDR3 comprises 15 residues. CDR1 and CDR2 from the germline V gene are KGHSH and LQKENI. Trimming took 3 bases from V and 2 from J, leaving 13 bases between them. The CDR3 DNA sequence: TGTGCCAGCTCACCGACCGGGGGAGAAAACTATGGCTACACCTTC. Translated: CASSPTGGENYGYTF.

The chain has TRBV29-1 and TRBJ2-1, with D possibly being TRBD2 (6 bases). The CDR3 contains 15 residues. Trimming took 2 bases from V and 6 from J, leaving 17 bases between them. Germline-derived CDR1 and CDR2 are SQVTM and ANQGSEA. CDR3 in amino acids: CSVELAEAPLNEQFF. CDR3 nucleotide sequence: TGCAGCGTTGAATTAGCGGAGGCCCCCCTCAATGAGCAGTTCTTC.

The chain couples TRBV29-1 to TRBJ2-7, with TRBD2 matching over 7 bases. Germline-derived CDR1 and CDR2 are SQVTM and ANQGSEA. J gave up 7 bases and V 4 bases, and 10 bases lay outside the gene matches. The CDR3 consists of 13 residues. This CDR3 reads CSVVLAGAFEQYF. CDR3 DNA sequence: TGCAGCGTTGTTTTGGCGGGAGCTTTTGAGCAGTACTTC.

V is TRBV6-5 and J is TRBJ1-5; D perhaps matches TRBD1 (6 bases). Looked up from germline, CDR1 is MNHEY and CDR2 is SVGAGI. The V gene lost 6 bases and the J gene lost 4 bases, with 10 bases spanning the gap. This CDR3 has 13 residues. In DNA, the CDR3 is TGTGCCAGCAGACAGGGTAGTAATCAGCCCCAGCATTTT. Its protein is CASRQGSNQPQHF.